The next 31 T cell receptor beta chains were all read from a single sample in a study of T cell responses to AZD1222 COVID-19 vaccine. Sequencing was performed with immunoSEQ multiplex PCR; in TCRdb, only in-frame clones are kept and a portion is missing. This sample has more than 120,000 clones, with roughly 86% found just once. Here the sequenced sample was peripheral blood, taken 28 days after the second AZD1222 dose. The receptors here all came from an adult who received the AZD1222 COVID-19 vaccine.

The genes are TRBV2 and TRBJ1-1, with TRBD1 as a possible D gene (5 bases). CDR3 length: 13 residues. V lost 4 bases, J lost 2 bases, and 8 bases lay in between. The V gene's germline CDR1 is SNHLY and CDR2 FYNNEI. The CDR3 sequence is CASSAGGNTEAFF. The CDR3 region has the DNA TGTGCCAGCAGTGCGGGGGGAAACACTGAAGCTTTCTTT.

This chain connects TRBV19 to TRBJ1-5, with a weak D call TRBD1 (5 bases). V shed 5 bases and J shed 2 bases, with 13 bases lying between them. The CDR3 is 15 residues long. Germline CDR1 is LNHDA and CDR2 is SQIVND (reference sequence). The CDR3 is CASSVPGSGNQPQHF. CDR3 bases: TGTGCCAGTAGTGTTCCAGGGTCGGGCAATCAGCCCCAGCATTTT.

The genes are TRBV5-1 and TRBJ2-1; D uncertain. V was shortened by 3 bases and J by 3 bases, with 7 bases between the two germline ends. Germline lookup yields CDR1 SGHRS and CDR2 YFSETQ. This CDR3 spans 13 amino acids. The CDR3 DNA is TGCGCCAGCAGCTCGGGTCACTACAATGAGCAGTTCTTC. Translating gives CASSSGHYNEQFF.

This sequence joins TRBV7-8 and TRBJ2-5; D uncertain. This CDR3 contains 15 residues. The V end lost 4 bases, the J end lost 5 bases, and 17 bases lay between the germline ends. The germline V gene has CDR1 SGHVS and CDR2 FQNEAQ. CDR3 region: CASSSQQGKEETQYF. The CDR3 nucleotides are TGTGCCAGCAGCTCTCAGCAAGGGAAGGAGGAGACCCAGTACTTC.

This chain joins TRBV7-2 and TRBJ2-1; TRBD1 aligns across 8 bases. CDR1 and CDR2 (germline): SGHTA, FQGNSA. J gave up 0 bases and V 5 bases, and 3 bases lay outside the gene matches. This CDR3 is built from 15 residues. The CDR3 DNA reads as TGTGCCAGCAGCCCCGACAGGGGCTCCTACAATGAGCAGTTCTTC. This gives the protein CASSPDRGSYNEQFF.

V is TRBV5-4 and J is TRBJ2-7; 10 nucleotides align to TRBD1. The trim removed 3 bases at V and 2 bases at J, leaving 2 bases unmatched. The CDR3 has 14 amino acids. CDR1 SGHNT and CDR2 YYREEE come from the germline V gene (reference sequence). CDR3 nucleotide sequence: TGTGCCAGCAGCTGGACAGGGGGAGCCTACGAGCAGTACTTC. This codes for CASSWTGGAYEQYF.

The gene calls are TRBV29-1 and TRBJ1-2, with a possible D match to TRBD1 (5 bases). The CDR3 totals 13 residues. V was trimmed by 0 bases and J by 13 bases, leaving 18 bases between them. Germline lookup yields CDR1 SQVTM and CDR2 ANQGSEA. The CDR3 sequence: CSVEDRSGRVITF. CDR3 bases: TGCAGCGTTGAAGATCGGTCAGGGAGAGTGATCACCTTC.

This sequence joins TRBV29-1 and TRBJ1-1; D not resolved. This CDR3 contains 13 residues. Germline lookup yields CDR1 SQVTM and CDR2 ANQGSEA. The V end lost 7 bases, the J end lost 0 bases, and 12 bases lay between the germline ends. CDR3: CSGGDTMNTEAFF. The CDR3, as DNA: TGCAGCGGCGGCGACACGATGAACACTGAAGCTTTCTTT.

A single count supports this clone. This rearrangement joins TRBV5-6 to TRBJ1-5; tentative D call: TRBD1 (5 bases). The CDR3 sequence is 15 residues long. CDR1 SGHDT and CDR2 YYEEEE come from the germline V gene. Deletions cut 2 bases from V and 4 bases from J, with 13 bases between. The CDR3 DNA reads TGTGCCAGCAGCTTTGGGGCAGGAGCAAATCAGCCCCAGCATTTT. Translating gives CASSFGAGANQPQHF.

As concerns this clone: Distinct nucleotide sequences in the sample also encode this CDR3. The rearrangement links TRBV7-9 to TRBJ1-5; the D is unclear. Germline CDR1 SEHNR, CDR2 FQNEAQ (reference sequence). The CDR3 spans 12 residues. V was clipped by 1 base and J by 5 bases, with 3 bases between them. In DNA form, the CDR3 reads TGTGCCAGCAGCTTAGGAGATCAGCCCCAGCATTTT. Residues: CASSLGDQPQHF.

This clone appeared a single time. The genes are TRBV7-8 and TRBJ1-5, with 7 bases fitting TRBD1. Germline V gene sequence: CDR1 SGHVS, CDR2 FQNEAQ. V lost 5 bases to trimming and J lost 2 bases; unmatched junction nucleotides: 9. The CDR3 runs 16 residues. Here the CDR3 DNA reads TGTGCCAGCAGCCCGAAAACAGGGGTGGGCAATCAGCCCCAGCATTTT. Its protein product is CASSPKTGVGNQPQHF. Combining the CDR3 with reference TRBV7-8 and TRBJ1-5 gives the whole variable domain GAGVSQSPRYKVAKRGQDVALRCDPISGHVSLFWYQQALGQGPEFLTYFQNEAQLDKSGLPSDRFFAERPEGSVSTLKIQRTQQEDSAVYLCASSPKTGVGNQPQHFGDGTRLSIL.

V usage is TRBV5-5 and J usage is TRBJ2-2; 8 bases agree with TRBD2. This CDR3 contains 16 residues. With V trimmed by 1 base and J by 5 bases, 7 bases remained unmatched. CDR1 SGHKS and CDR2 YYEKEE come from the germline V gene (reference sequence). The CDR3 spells CASSLRIAGSTGELFF. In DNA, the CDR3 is TGTGCCAGCAGCTTGCGCATAGCGGGGAGTACCGGGGAGCTGTTTTTT.

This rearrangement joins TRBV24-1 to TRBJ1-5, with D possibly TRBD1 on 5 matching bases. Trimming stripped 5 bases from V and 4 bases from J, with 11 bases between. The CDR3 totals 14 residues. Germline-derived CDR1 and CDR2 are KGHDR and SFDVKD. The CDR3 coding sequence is TGTGCCACCAGTGTATACAGGAGAAATCAGCCCCAGCATTTT. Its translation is CATSVYRRNQPQHF.

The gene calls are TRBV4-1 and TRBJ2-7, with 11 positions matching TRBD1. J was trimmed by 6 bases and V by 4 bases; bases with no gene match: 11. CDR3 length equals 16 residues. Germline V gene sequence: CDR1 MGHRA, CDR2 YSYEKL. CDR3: CASSLFGQGAQGEQYF. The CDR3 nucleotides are TGCGCCAGCAGCCTCTTTGGACAGGGGGCTCAAGGCGAGCAGTACTTC.

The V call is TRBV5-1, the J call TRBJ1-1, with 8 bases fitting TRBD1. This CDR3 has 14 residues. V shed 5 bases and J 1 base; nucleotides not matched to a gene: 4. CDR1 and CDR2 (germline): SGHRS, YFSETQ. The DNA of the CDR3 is TGCGCCAGCAGACTAGGACAGGGGAACACTGAAGCTTTCTTT. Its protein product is CASRLGQGNTEAFF.

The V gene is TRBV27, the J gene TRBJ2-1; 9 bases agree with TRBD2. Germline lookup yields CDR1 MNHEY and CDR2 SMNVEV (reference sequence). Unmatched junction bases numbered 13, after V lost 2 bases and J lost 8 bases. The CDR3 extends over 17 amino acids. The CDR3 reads CASSLEASGMRVDEQFF. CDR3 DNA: TGTGCCAGCAGTTTAGAGGCTAGCGGGATGAGGGTGGATGAGCAGTTCTTC.

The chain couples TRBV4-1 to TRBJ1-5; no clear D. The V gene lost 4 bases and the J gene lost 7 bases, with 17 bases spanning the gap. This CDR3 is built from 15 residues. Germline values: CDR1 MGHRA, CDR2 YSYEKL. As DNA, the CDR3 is TGCGCCAGCAGCCGCGGTGTGGTCTCGGGACAGCCCCAGCATTTT. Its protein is CASSRGVVSGQPQHF.

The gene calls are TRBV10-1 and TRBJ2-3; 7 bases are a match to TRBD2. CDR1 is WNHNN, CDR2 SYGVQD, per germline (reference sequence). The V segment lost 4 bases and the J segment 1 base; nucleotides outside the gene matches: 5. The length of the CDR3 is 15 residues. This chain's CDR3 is CASSGFTSGTDTQYF. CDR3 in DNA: TGCGCCAGCAGTGGGTTTACTAGCGGCACAGATACGCAGTATTTT.

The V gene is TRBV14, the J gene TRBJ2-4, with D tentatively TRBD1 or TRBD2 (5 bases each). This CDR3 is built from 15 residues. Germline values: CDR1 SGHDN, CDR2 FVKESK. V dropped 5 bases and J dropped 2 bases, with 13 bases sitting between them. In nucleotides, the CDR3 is TGTGCCAGCAGCACAACCGGGACCCCCAAAAACATTCAGTACTTC. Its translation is CASSTTGTPKNIQYF.

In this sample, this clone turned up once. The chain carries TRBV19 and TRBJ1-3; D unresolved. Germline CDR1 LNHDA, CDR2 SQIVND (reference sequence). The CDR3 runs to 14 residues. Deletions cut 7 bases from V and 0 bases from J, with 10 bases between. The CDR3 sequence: CASNFANSGNTIYF. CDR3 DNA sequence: TGTGCCAGTAATTTTGCGAACTCTGGAAACACCATATATTTT.

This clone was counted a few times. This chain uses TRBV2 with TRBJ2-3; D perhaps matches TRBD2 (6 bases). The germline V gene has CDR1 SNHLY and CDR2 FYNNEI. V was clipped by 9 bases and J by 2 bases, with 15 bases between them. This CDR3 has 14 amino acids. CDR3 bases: TGTGCCAGTGCTTTCGGGGGAATCACAGATACGCAGTATTTT. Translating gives CASAFGGITDTQYF.

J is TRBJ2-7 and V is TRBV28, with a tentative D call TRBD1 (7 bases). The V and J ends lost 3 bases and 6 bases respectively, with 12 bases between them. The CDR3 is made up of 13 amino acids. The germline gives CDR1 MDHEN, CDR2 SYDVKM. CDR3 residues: CASSFGGTVEQYF. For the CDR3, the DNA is TGTGCCAGCAGTTTTGGAGGGACAGTCGAGCAGTACTTC.

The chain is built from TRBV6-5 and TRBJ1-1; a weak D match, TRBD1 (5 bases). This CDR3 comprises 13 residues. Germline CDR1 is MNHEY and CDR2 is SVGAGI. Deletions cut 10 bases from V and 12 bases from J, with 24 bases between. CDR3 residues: CATLRRDFPYPFF. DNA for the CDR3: TGTGCCACATTACGCCGGGACTTTCCATACCCTTTCTTT.

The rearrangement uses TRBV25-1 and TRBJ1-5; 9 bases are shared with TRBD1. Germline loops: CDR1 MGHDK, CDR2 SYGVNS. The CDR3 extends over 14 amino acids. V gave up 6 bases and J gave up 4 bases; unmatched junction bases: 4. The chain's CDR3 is CASRTDRGNQPQHF. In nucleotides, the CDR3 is TGTGCCAGCAGAACTGACAGGGGGAATCAGCCCCAGCATTTT.

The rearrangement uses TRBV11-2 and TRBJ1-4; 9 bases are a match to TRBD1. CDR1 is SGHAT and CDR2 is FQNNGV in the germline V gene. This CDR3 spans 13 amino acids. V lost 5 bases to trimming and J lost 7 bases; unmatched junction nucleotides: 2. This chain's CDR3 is CASSRDRAEKLFF. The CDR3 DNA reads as TGTGCCAGCAGCCGGGACAGGGCTGAAAAACTGTTTTTT.

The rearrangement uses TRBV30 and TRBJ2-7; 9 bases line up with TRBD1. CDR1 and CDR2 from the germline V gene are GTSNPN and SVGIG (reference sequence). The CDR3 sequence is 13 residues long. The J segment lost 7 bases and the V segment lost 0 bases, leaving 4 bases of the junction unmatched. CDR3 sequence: CAWSVQGAGEQYF. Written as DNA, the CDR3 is TGTGCCTGGAGTGTACAGGGGGCCGGGGAGCAGTACTTC.

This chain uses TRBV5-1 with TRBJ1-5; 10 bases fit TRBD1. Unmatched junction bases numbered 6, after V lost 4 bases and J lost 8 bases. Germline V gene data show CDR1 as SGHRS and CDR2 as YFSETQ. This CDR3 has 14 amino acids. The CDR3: CASSLGQGGEPQHF. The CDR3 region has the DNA TGCGCCAGCAGCCTAGGACAGGGGGGAGAGCCCCAGCATTTT.

The DNA for the CDR3 is TGTGCCAGCAGATTGGGAGTTCAGGAGACCCAGTACTTC. This encodes CASRLGVQETQYF. The chain uses TRBV12-3 or TRBV12-4 and TRBJ2-5, with TRBD2 as a possible D gene (5 bases). Trimming cost V 6 bases and J 5 bases, with 13 bases left between them. The CDR3 runs 13 residues.

CDR3 in amino acids: CAGTGTSLYEQYF. The CDR3 coding sequence is TGTGCCGGGACCGGGACTAGCCTGTACGAGCAGTACTTC. The gene calls are TRBV2 and TRBJ2-7, with 9 bases matching TRBD2. The CDR3 is made up of 13 amino acids. The V gene end was trimmed by 11 bases and the J gene end by 4 bases; junction bases not matched to a gene: 9. Germline V gene sequence: CDR1 SNHLY, CDR2 FYNNEI.

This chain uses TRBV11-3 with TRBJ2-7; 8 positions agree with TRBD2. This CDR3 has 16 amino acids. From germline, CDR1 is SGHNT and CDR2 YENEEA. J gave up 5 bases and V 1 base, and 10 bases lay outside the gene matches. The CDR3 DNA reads TGTGCCAGCAGCTTAGGGTCCAGCGGGGGTACCCACGAGCAGTACTTC. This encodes CASSLGSSGGTHEQYF.

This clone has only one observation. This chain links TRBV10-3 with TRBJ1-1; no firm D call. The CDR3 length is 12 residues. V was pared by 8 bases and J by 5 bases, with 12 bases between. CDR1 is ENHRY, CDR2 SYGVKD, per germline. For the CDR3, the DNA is TGTGCCATCGGACGGGAGAGGACTGAAGCTTTCTTT. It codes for CAIGRERTEAFF.